The 3 T cell receptor beta chains listed next were all sequenced from one sample in a study of blood T cell repertoires in COVID-19. TCRdb keeps only in-frame clones here, not all; method: immunoSEQ multiplex PCR. The table lists some 55,000 clones, about 76% of them singletons. Sample: peripheral blood. The receptor source for this set is a man between 65 and 85 years old with active or convalescent COVID-19.

This clone was found once. J is TRBJ1-5 and V is TRBV23-1; D is unresolved. TRBV23-1 is treated as an ORF (open reading frame) with a function not yet certain. The CDR3 spans 13 residues. Between the trimmed V and J ends, which lost 7 bases and 7 bases, there was a span of 14 bases. CDR3 in DNA: TGCGCCAGCACGAGGTGCAGCGTACAGCCCCAGCATTTT. Translated: CASTRCSVQPQHF.

The chain combines TRBV30 with TRBJ2-3; possible D gene TRBD1, 6 bases. Trimming cost V 1 base and J 4 bases, with 12 bases left between them. This CDR3 comprises 14 residues. Germline V lookup: CDR1 GTSNPN, CDR2 SVGIG (reference sequence). The CDR3 bases are TGTGCCTGGAGTGAAGGGGGAAACGCAGATACGCAGTATTTT. It is translated as CAWSEGGNADTQYF.

The rearrangement uses TRBV28 and TRBJ1-6; 8 nucleotides match TRBD1. Germline CDR1 reads MDHEN; CDR2 reads SYDVKM. The CDR3 is 15 residues long. With V trimmed by 6 bases and J by 7 bases, 8 bases remained unmatched. The CDR3 is CASRADRGWNSPLHF. The CDR3 DNA reads as TGTGCCAGCAGAGCAGACAGGGGCTGGAATTCACCCCTCCACTTT. Variable domain in full (rest from reference TRBV28 and TRBJ1-6): DVKVTQSSRYLVKRTGEKVFLECVQDMDHENMFWYRQDPGLGLRLIYFSYDVKMKEKGDIPEGYSVSREKKERFSLILESASTNQTSMYLCASRADRGWNSPLHFGNGTRLTVT.